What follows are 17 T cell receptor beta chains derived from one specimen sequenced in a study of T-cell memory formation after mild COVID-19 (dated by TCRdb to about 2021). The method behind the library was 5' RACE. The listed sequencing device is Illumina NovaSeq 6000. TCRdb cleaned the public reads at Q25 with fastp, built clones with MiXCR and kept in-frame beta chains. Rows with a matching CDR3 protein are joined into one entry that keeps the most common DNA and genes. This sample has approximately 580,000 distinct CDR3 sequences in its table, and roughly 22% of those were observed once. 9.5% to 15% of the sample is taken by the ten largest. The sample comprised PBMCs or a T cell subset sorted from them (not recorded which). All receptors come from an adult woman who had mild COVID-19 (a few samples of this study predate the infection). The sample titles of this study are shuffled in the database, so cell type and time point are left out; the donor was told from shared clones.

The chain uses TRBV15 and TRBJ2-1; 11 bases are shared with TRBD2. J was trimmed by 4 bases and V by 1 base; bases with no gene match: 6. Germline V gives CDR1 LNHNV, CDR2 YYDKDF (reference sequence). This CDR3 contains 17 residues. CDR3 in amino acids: CATSRGGGTSGYNEQFF. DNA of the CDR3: TGTGCCACCAGCAGAGGGGGTGGGACTAGCGGATACAATGAGCAGTTCTTC.

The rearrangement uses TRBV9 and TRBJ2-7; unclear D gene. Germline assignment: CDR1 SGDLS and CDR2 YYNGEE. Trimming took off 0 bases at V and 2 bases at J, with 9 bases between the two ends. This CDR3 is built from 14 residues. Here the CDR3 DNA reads TGTGCCAGCAGCGTAGGAGCGACGCCCTACGAGCAGTACTTC. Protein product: CASSVGATPYEQYF.

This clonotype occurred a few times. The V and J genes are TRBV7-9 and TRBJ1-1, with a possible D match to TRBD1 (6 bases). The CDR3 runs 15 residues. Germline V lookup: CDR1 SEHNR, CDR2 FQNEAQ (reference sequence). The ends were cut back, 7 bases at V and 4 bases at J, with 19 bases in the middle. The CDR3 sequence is CASTLPGGEGTEAFF. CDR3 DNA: TGTGCCAGCACCCTACCGGGGGGCGAGGGCACTGAAGCTTTCTTT. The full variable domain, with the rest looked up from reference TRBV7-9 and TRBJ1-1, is DTGVSQNPRHKITKRGQNVTFRCDPISEHNRLYWYRQTLGQGPEFLTYFQNEAQLEKSRLLSDRFSAERPKGSFSTLEIQRTEQGDSAMYLCASTLPGGEGTEAFFGQGTRLTVV.

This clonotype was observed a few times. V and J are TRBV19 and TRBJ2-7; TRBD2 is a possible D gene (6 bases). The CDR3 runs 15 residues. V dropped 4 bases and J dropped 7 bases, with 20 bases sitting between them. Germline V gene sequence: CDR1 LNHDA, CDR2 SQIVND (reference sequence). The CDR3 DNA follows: TGTGCCAGTAGTAATTTGGAGGGGCAAAGCGAGGAGCAGTACTTC. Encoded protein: CASSNLEGQSEEQYF.

CDR3 in amino acids: CASSQGQVGTEAFF. CDR3 DNA sequence: TGTGCCAGCAGCCAAGGACAGGTGGGCACTGAAGCTTTCTTT. The rearrangement joins TRBV7-6 to TRBJ1-1; TRBD1 agrees at 7 bases. With V trimmed by 5 bases and J by 4 bases, 7 bases remained unmatched. Germline loops: CDR1 SGHVS, CDR2 FNYEAQ. The CDR3 extends over 14 amino acids.

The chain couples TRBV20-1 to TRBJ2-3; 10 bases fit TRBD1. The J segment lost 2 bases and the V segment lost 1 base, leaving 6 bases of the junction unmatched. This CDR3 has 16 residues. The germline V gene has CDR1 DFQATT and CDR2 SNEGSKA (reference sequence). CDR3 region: CSARGGTGVNTDTQYF. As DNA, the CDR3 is TGCAGTGCTAGAGGCGGGACAGGGGTTAACACAGATACGCAGTATTTT.

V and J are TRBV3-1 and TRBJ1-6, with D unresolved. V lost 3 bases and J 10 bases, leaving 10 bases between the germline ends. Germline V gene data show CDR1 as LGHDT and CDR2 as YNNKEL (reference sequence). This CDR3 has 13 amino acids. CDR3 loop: CASSQSTRSPLHF. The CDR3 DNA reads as TGTGCCAGCAGCCAGAGTACTCGCTCACCCCTCCACTTT.

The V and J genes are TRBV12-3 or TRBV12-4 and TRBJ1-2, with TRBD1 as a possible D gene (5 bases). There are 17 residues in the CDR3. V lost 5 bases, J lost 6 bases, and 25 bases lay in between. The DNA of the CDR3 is TGTGCCAGCAGTCAAACTACCGGGGCACGGGGAGGCGATGGCTACACCTTC. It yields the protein CASSQTTGARGGDGYTF.

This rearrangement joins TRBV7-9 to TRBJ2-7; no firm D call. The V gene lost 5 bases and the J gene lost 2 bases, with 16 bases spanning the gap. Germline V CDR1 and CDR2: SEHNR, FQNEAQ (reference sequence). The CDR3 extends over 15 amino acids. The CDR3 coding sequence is TGTGCCAGCAGCCCCGGATCGGATCGACCCTACGAGCAGTACTTC. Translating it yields CASSPGSDRPYEQYF.

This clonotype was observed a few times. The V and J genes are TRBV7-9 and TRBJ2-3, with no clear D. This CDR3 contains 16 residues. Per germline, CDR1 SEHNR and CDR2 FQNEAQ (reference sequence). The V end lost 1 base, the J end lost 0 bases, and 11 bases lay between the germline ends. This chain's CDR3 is CASSLGIAESTDTQYF. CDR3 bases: TGTGCCAGCAGCTTAGGAATTGCGGAGAGCACAGATACGCAGTATTTT.

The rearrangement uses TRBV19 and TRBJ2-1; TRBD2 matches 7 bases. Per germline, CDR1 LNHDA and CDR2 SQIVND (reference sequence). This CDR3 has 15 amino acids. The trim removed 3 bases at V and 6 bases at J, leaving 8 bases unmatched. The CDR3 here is CASSIPAGNLNEQFF. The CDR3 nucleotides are TGTGCCAGTAGTATCCCAGCGGGGAACCTCAATGAGCAGTTCTTC.

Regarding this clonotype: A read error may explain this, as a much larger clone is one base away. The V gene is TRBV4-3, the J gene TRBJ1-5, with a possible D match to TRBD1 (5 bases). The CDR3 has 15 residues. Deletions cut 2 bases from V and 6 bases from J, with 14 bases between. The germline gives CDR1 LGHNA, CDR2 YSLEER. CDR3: CASSQYWQGGQPQHF. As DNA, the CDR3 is TGCGCCAGCAGCCAATATTGGCAGGGAGGTCAGCCCCAGCATTTT.

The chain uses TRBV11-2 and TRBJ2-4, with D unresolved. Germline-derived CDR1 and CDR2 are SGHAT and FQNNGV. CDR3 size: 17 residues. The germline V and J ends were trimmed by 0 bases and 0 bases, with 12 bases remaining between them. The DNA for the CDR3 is TGTGCCAGCAGCTTAGATCGTGGGTCTCTAGCCAAAAACATTCAGTACTTC. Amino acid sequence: CASSLDRGSLAKNIQYF.

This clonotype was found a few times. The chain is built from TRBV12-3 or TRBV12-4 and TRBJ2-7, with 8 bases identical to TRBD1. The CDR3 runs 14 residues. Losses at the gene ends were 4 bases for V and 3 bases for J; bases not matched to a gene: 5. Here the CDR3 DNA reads TGTGCCAGCAGTTCGGGACAGGAATACTACGAGCAGTACTTC. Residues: CASSSGQEYYEQYF.

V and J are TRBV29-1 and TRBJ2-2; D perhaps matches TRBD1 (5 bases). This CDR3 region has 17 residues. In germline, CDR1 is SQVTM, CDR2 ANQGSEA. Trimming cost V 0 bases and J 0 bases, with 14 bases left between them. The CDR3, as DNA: TGCAGCGTTGAAGATAGCACAGGTGCCGCGAACACCGGGGAGCTGTTTTTT. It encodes CSVEDSTGAANTGELFF.

The CDR3 region has the DNA TGCGCCAGCAGCTCCGGGACAACCCCCAATTCGCAGTATTTT. Translating it yields CASSSGTTPNSQYF. The chain employs TRBV5-1 and TRBJ2-3, with TRBD1 as a possible D gene (6 bases). The CDR3 spans 14 residues. The germline V gene encodes CDR1 SGHRS and CDR2 YFSETQ. The V end lost 3 bases, the J end lost 10 bases, and 18 bases lay between the germline ends.

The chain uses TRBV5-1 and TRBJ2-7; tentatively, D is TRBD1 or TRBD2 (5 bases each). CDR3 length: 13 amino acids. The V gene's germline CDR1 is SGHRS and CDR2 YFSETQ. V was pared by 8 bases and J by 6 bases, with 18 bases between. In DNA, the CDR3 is TGCGCCAGTCGGGACGGGACCCTAGGCGAGCAGTACTTC. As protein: CASRDGTLGEQYF.